This T cell receptor (beta chain) was identified during a study of blood T cell repertoires in COVID-19. Study as a whole: Researchers got acute and convalescent COVID-19 samples from the United States, Italy and Spain. Sources were T cells, B-cell-depleted T cells, or PBMCs; the material itself was cDNA or gDNA.

The germline CDR1 and CDR2 sequences are SGHRS and YFSETQ. The CDR3 consists of 16 residues. Unmatched junction bases numbered 5, after V lost 0 bases and J lost 4 bases. Original data processing: Using reference gene primer amplification, nucleated cell counts were estimated. The method was immunoSEQ multiplex PCR; TCRdb's version includes in-frame clones alone and lacks a portion of them. V, J and clone size are those of that table, while D and trimming were read from the DNA. The repertoire consists of approximately 320,000 clones, with 75% to 85% occurring once and the leading ten covering about 7%.

Source material: peripheral blood. The TCR comes from a human donor in a cohort sampled during active COVID-19. This rearrangement joins TRBV5-1 to TRBJ2-1, with 9 bases identical to TRBD1. The CDR3 is CASSLGGTGKYNEQFF. CDR3 DNA sequence: TGCGCCAGCAGCTTGGGGGGGACAGGGAAATACAATGAGCAGTTCTTC.